Reported below is one T cell receptor (beta chain). Its antigen is as yet unknown. V gave up 9 bases and J gave up 1 base; unmatched junction bases: 8. The germline gives CDR1 MNHNS, CDR2 SASEGT. The CDR3 loop spans 15 amino acids. The sample originates from a study of early T cells in non-severe SARS-CoV-2 infection. Across the study: It was bulk RNA from unsorted whole blood that was sequenced, and the chains were unpaired.

Study observations and caveats: There was a bias toward anti-spike CD8 responses in VDJdb matching, which missed private and CD4 specificities.

Researchers tagged individual cDNA molecules with unique molecular identifiers. TCRdb independently ran MiXCR on the 5' RACE reads; one entry per CDR3 protein. Of around 60,000 distinct CDR3 sequences listed, around 20% are singletons. The sequence derives from an adult who was a healthcare worker with PCR-confirmed SARS-CoV-2 infection or an uninfected control (not recorded which). This chain connects TRBV6-1 to TRBJ2-3; 9 nucleotides match TRBD2. Sequenced here: whole blood, sampled at baseline. CDR3 DNA: TGTGCCAGTAGTAGCGGGGGAGTGGGCACAGATACGCAGTATTTT. The encoded protein is CASSSGGVGTDTQYF.